Detailed here is one TCR beta chain. The data derive from a study of blood T cell repertoires in COVID-19. Study summary: COVID-19 samples, acute and convalescent, were from the United States, Italy and Spain. T cells, B-cell-depleted T cells, or PBMCs provided the cDNA or gDNA that served as material.

Sequencing was performed with immunoSEQ multiplex PCR; in TCRdb, only in-frame clones are kept and a portion is missing. Of 200,000 to 250,000 clones in the sample, about 80% are singletons; the top ten hold 2% to 2.5%. Trimming took 0 bases from V and 5 from J; bases not matched to a gene: 4. The CDR3 totals 15 residues. Germline V gene lookup returns CDR1 SGHNT and CDR2 YYREEE (reference sequence). The sample was peripheral blood. The chain has TRBV5-4 and TRBJ2-7; 11 bases line up with TRBD2. The TCR comes from a woman aged 60 to 75 with acute or convalescent COVID-19. CDR3 loop: CASSLALAGGHEQYF. DNA for the CDR3: TGTGCCAGCAGCTTGGCCCTAGCGGGGGGTCACGAGCAGTACTTC.